These 10 T cell receptor beta chains share one sample of origin, sequenced in a study of long-term antiretroviral therapy in people with HIV. With survey level as its setting, the immunoSEQ assay was v3.0. Libraries were prepared by immunoSEQ multiplex PCR; TCRdb keeps only in-frame clonotypes and omits some of them. The sample shows about 12,000 clones, about 83% of them seen only once. Here the sequenced sample was unsorted PBMCs, taken 3.4 years after starting antiretroviral therapy. These receptors came from a man aged 40-55 years with HIV.

V gene TRBV29-1 combines with J gene TRBJ2-7, with D possibly TRBD1 on 5 matching bases. From germline, CDR1 is SQVTM and CDR2 ANQGSEA. The CDR3 runs to 15 residues. The V and J ends lost 1 base and 1 base respectively, with 14 bases between them. The CDR3 sequence is CSVEGSRDKSYEQYF. CDR3 in DNA: TGCAGCGTTGAAGGGTCCAGGGATAAATCCTACGAGCAGTACTTC.

The genes are TRBV19 and TRBJ2-2; tentative D call: TRBD2 (5 bases). This CDR3 is 14 amino acids long. The ends were cut back, 4 bases at V and 0 bases at J, with 6 bases in the middle. Germline CDR1 and CDR2: LNHDA and SQIVND (reference sequence). CDR3 in DNA: TGTGCCAGTAGTACGGGGTCGAACACCGGGGAGCTGTTTTTT. This gives the protein CASSTGSNTGELFF.

The V call is TRBV5-1, the J call TRBJ2-3; 7 bases agree with TRBD1. Germline loops: CDR1 SGHRS, CDR2 YFSETQ. Trimming at V came to 0 bases and at J to 0 bases, leaving 4 bases not matched to a gene. The CDR3 is made up of 16 amino acids. The CDR3 DNA follows: TGCGCCAGCAGCTTGGCTAGGGACAGTAGCACAGATACGCAGTATTTT. It translates to CASSLARDSSTDTQYF. Supplemented by reference TRBV5-1 and TRBJ2-3, the full variable domain reads KAGVTQTPRYLIKTRGQQVTLSCSPISGHRSVSWYQQTPGQGLQFLFEYFSETQRNKGNFPGRFSGRQFSNSRSEMNVSTLELGDSALYLCASSLARDSSTDTQYFGPGTRLTVL.

J is TRBJ2-1 and V is TRBV4-3, with TRBD1 matching over 7 bases. The CDR3 runs 15 residues. V was clipped by 0 bases and J by 9 bases; unmatched bases: 8. In germline, CDR1 is LGHNA, CDR2 YSLEER. The chain's CDR3 is CASSQESRTGPEQFF. The CDR3 DNA reads as TGCGCCAGCAGCCAAGAATCCCGGACAGGTCCTGAGCAGTTCTTC.

The chain couples TRBV28 to TRBJ2-3, with a weak D call TRBD1 (7 bases). The CDR3 length is 16 residues. Trimming stripped 2 bases from V and 3 bases from J, with 15 bases between. Per the germline V gene, CDR1 is MDHEN and CDR2 is SYDVKM. Here the CDR3 reads CASSLRGRDLTDTQYF. Written as DNA, the CDR3 is TGTGCCAGCAGTTTAAGGGGGCGGGATTTAACAGATACGCAGTATTTT.

CDR3 DNA: TGTGCCAGCAGTTGGGACCAGAGCTCCTACAATGAGCAGTTCTTC. Its protein is CASSWDQSSYNEQFF. This chain connects TRBV27 to TRBJ2-1, with D perhaps TRBD1 or TRBD2 (5 bases each). Germline V gene sequence: CDR1 MNHEY, CDR2 SMNVEV (reference sequence). CDR3 length equals 15 residues. Trimming took 4 bases from V and 0 from J, leaving 10 bases between them.

This rearrangement joins TRBV4-2 to TRBJ1-5; 9 bases are a match to TRBD1. In germline, CDR1 is LGHNA, CDR2 YNFKEQ. Losses at the gene ends were 0 bases for V and 7 bases for J; bases not matched to a gene: 4. The CDR3 loop spans 15 amino acids. CDR3 DNA sequence: TGTGCCAGCAGCCAAGAGACAGGGGGACGGCAGCCCCAGCATTTT. Protein: CASSQETGGRQPQHF.

This sequence joins TRBV5-1 and TRBJ2-7; no clear D. Germline V lookup: CDR1 SGHRS, CDR2 YFSETQ. Trimming removed 4 bases from V and 3 bases from J, with 8 bases in between. This CDR3 region has 12 residues. CDR3 DNA: TGCGCCAGCAGCATAGAGAACTACGAGCAGTACTTC. Encoded protein: CASSIENYEQYF.

The chain joins TRBV7-2 to TRBJ1-5, with 9 positions matching TRBD1. The junction had 7 bases not matched to a gene; V was cut back by 4 bases and J by 6 bases. The germline gives CDR1 SGHTA, CDR2 FQGNSA. The CDR3 totals 15 residues. DNA for the CDR3: TGTGCCAGCAGCTGGGACAGGGCCAAGGCTCAGCCCCAGCATTTT. Translation: CASSWDRAKAQPQHF. The whole variable domain, filled in from reference TRBV7-2 and TRBJ1-5, reads GAGVSQSPSNKVTEKGKDVELRCDPISGHTALYWYRQSLGQGLEFLIYFQGNSAPDKSGLPSDRFSAERTGGSVSTLTIQRTQQEDSAVYLCASSWDRAKAQPQHFGDGTRLSIL.

Only one count was recorded for this clone. This chain joins TRBV6-6 and TRBJ1-2; 8 bases agree with TRBD1. Trimming removed 6 bases from V and 4 bases from J; junction bases left unmatched: 4. The CDR3 has 13 amino acids. Germline assignment: CDR1 MNHNY and CDR2 SVGAGI (reference sequence). The DNA for the CDR3 is TGTGCCAGCAGCCCAGGGGGCTTCTATGGCTACACCTTC. It is translated as CASSPGGFYGYTF.